This entry lists 13 T cell receptor beta chains sequenced from one sample in a study of blood T cell repertoires in COVID-19. Measured with immunoSEQ multiplex PCR; TCRdb has only the in-frame clones, and not every one. The top ten clones hold 5.1% of a sample with about 71,000 clones, 85% to 90% of them seen once. The sample was peripheral blood. These receptors were taken from an older man with acute or convalescent COVID-19.

This chain uses TRBV27 with TRBJ1-5, with D perhaps TRBD1 (5 bases). Germline V lookup: CDR1 MNHEY, CDR2 SMNVEV (reference sequence). Deletions cut 7 bases from V and 3 bases from J, with 16 bases between. CDR3 length equals 15 residues. In DNA, the CDR3 is TGTGCCAGCACCCCAACAGGTCTCCCCAATCAGCCCCAGCATTTT. This sequence encodes CASTPTGLPNQPQHF.

This clone occurred many times. The chain is built from TRBV5-4 and TRBJ2-2, with TRBD2 identical over 15 bases. Germline V gene data show CDR1 as SGHNT and CDR2 as YYREEE (reference sequence). The length of the CDR3 is 17 residues. V dropped 5 bases and J dropped 7; count of bases not matched to a gene: 9. This CDR3 reads CASRPGLAGGNGGELFF. As DNA, the CDR3 is TGTGCCAGCAGACCCGGACTAGCGGGGGGGAATGGCGGGGAGCTGTTTTTT. The entire variable domain, with the rest obtained from reference TRBV5-4 and TRBJ2-2, is as follows: ETGVTQSPTHLIKTRGQQVTLRCSSQSGHNTVSWYQQALGQGPQFIFQYYREEENGRGNFPPRFSGLQFPNYSSELNVNALELDDSALYLCASRPGLAGGNGGELFFGEGSRLTVL.

The genes are TRBV9 and TRBJ1-2, with 8 bases that match TRBD1. The V gene's germline CDR1 is SGDLS and CDR2 YYNGEE. V dropped 4 bases and J dropped 2; count of bases not matched to a gene: 1. The CDR3 sequence is 13 residues long. The CDR3 DNA reads as TGTGCCAGCAGCCGGACAGGGAACTATGGCTACACCTTC. It translates to CASSRTGNYGYTF.

The genes are TRBV4-1 and TRBJ2-7, with D possibly being TRBD2 (5 bases). Per germline, CDR1 MGHRA and CDR2 YSYEKL. The CDR3 length is 13 residues. Trimming removed 0 bases from V and 3 bases from J, with 6 bases in between. CDR3 sequence: CASSQEGGYEQYF. CDR3 nucleotide sequence: TGCGCCAGCAGCCAAGAAGGAGGCTACGAGCAGTACTTC.

V is TRBV25-1 and J is TRBJ2-7; perhaps TRBD1 as D (6 bases). Trimming stripped 4 bases from V and 2 bases from J, with 18 bases between. This CDR3 is 16 amino acids long. In germline, CDR1 is MGHDK, CDR2 SYGVNS. The CDR3 DNA sequence: TGTGCCAGCAGTGGACATACAGGGCGCAGCGCCTACGAGCAGTACTTC. Translated, it gives CASSGHTGRSAYEQYF.

This clone was observed once. This chain links TRBV5-1 with TRBJ2-5; possible D gene TRBD2, 6 bases. The CDR3 runs 13 residues. V dropped 5 bases and J dropped 7 bases, with 15 bases sitting between them. Germline V gene data show CDR1 as SGHRS and CDR2 as YFSETQ. CDR3 in amino acids: CASRDTSLGTQYF. CDR3 sequence (DNA): TGCGCCAGCAGAGACACTAGCCTAGGGACCCAGTACTTC.

This clone was seen only once. V gene TRBV29-1 combines with J gene TRBJ1-2, with D possibly matching TRBD1 (6 bases). Germline V gene sequence: CDR1 SQVTM, CDR2 ANQGSEA. V was pared by 7 bases and J by 2 bases, with 11 bases between. This CDR3 has 12 amino acids. CDR3 in amino acids: CSAGGGNYGYTF. CDR3 nucleotide sequence: TGCAGCGCTGGGGGGGGCAACTATGGCTACACCTTC.

This clone was detected once. The chain combines TRBV7-8 with TRBJ2-7; TRBD2 matches at 8 bases. CDR1 and CDR2 from the germline V gene are SGHVS and FQNEAQ. V lost 3 bases to trimming and J lost 2 bases; unmatched junction nucleotides: 0. The CDR3 extends over 13 amino acids. CDR3 in amino acids: CASSFGGAYEQYF. The CDR3 coding sequence is TGTGCCAGCAGCTTCGGGGGGGCCTACGAGCAGTACTTC. Supplemented by reference TRBV7-8 and TRBJ2-7, the full variable domain reads GAGVSQSPRYKVAKRGQDVALRCDPISGHVSLFWYQQALGQGPEFLTYFQNEAQLDKSGLPSDRFFAERPEGSVSTLKIQRTQQEDSAVYLCASSFGGAYEQYFGPGTRLTVT.

The CDR3 nucleotides read TGTGCCAGCAGCCCACATATCGGGGAGCTGTTTTTT. It specifies CASSPHIGELFF. The V call is TRBV9, the J call TRBJ2-2; D gene ambiguous. V dropped 4 bases and J dropped 7 bases, with 8 bases sitting between them. The CDR3 covers 12 residues. Germline loops: CDR1 SGDLS, CDR2 YYNGEE.

The chain has TRBV27 and TRBJ2-7; 7 bases line up with TRBD1. V was clipped by 3 bases and J by 3 bases; unmatched bases: 5. The germline V gene encodes CDR1 MNHEY and CDR2 SMNVEV (reference sequence). CDR3 size: 14 residues. CDR3 region: CASSFLNRGYEQYF. In DNA form, the CDR3 reads TGTGCCAGCAGTTTCCTAAACAGGGGCTACGAGCAGTACTTC.

The rearrangement links TRBV11-2 to TRBJ1-6; no definite D call. Germline V lookup: CDR1 SGHAT, CDR2 FQNNGV. The CDR3 runs 16 residues. Trimming stripped 0 bases from V and 7 bases from J, with 13 bases between. The CDR3 nucleotides read TGTGCCAGCAGCTTAGAACGGTGGGCCCTGAATTCACCCCTCCACTTT. This gives the protein CASSLERWALNSPLHF.

This chain connects TRBV10-1 to TRBJ2-5; perhaps TRBD2 as D (5 bases). In germline, CDR1 is WNHNN, CDR2 SYGVQD (reference sequence). Trimming stripped 0 bases from V and 5 bases from J, with 10 bases between. This CDR3 is 14 amino acids long. DNA for the CDR3: TGCGCCAGCAGTGAGTCCGGGGTTCGGGAGACCCAGTACTTC. Translating it yields CASSESGVRETQYF.

The gene calls are TRBV5-1 and TRBJ1-1; 7 bases are a match to TRBD1. The CDR3 runs 16 residues. Germline V CDR1 and CDR2: SGHRS, YFSETQ. Unmatched junction bases numbered 5, after V lost 0 bases and J lost 0 bases. CDR3 bases: TGCGCCAGCAGCTTGGAGGGCACAGGGGTGAACACTGAAGCTTTCTTT. It codes for CASSLEGTGVNTEAFF.